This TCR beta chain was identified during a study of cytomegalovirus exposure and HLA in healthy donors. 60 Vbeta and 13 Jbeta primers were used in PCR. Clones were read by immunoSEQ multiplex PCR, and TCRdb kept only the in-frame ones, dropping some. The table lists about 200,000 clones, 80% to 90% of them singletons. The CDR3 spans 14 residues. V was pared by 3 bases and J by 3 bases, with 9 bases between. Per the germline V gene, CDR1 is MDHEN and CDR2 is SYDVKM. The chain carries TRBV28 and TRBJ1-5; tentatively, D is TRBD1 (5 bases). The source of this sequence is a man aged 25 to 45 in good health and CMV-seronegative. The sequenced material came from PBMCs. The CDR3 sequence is CASSFARANQPQHF. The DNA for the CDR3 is TGTGCCAGCAGTTTCGCCAGGGCCAATCAGCCCCAGCATTTT.